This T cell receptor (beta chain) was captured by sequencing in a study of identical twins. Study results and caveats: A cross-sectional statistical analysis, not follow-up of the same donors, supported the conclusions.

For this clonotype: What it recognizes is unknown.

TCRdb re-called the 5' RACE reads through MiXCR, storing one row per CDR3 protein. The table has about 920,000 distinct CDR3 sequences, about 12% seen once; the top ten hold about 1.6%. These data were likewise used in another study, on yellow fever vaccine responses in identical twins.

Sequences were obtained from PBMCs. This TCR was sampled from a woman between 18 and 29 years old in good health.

The CDR3 nucleotides read TGCAGTGCCAGTAAAGCGGGGTCCCATGGCTACACCTTC. Translating gives CSASKAGSHGYTF. This rearrangement joins TRBV20-1 to TRBJ1-2; D uncertain. The V gene lost 6 bases and the J gene lost 6 bases, with 17 bases spanning the gap. The length of the CDR3 is 13 residues. In germline, CDR1 is DFQATT, CDR2 SNEGSKA (reference sequence).